Listed here is a single TCR beta chain. Antigen specificity is unknown. This CDR3 has 15 amino acids. The germline gives CDR1 MDHEN, CDR2 SYDVKM. V lost 1 base, J lost 11 bases, and 12 bases stayed unmatched. These data are taken from a study of T cell responses to AZD1222 COVID-19 vaccine. Repertoires were generated with immunoSEQ multiplex PCR, while TCRdb's copy carries only in-frame clones and drops some. The repertoire holds about 86,000 clones, with 78% as singletons. Study-level points and caveats: Epitopes outside B.1.351 and B.1.1.7 mutated regions reportedly drew nearly half of spike TCRs. Females outnumbered males among donors, who were mostly white British; clonal diversity was possibly underestimated. Baseline seropositives among AZD1222 recipients totaled only six or seven. Across the whole spike, CD4 TCRs peaked at regions 160-218 and 743-854.

The sequence derives from an adult in good health. The sample consisted of peripheral blood, taken on day 0 of AZD1222 vaccination. The chain couples TRBV28 to TRBJ1-2; 8 bases agree with TRBD1. The CDR3: CASSLSTTGVGGYTF. In nucleotides, the CDR3 is TGTGCCAGCAGTTTATCCACGACAGGGGTAGGTGGGTACACCTTC.